This TCR beta chain was documented in a study of T cells in women clearing cervical HPV infection (dated by TCRdb to 2017 to 2018). For the study in its entirety: Cases were about two dozen women with histologically confirmed HPV16-related CIN3 or worse, including a couple of invasive cancers. The 20 to 25 controls were women who cleared a single incident HPV16 infection within 12 months without developing precancer or cancer. Blood from cases was collected at the visit where the lesion was first found, while blood from controls was collected once the infection could no longer be detected. Among cases, blood sampling occurred a median of roughly 160 days after lesion detection, with an interquartile range of roughly 90 to 230 days. Since only a few of the women had HLA typing available, the possibility that HLA type was acting as a confounder could not be ruled out. An exploratory proof-of-principle case-control study, nested within the Guanacaste HPV Natural History Study in Costa Rica, was conducted to compare TCR repertoires across cervical HPV16 outcomes. Cases and controls were matched on year of sample collection and on age within five years. Cases had a median age of about 34 years compared with 38 for controls, and baseline characteristics showed no significant differences between the groups. In the parent cohort, approximately 9,400 women aged 18 or older were enrolled in Guanacaste, Costa Rica, during about 1993 to 1994 and were followed for six to seven years. Five blinded duplicates per group were added as quality controls, giving 60 or so samples: some 50 participants and 10 replicates.

Using the immunoSEQ assay, multiplex PCR amplified TCR beta CDR3 regions from an average of 1200 ng of genomic DNA per sample. The assay corrected primer bias using a complete synthetic TCR repertoire to establish an amplification baseline. Amplicons were sequenced on the Illumina platform. As for the authors' bioinformatics: Error correction of the sequences involved clustering with frequency ratios plus a modified nearest-neighbor algorithm, after which the sequences were analyzed in the immunoSEQ Analyzer using IMGT gene definitions. At each rarefaction depth, TCR richness and evenness were averaged over 20 rarefaction repeats, and samples with fewer sequences than the depth were excluded. Relative abundances of V, D and J genes were compared between groups using Wilcoxon rank sum tests, with FDR correction applied. In the blinded duplicates, the intraclass correlation was around 96% for TCR richness and averaged about 80% across 60 to 70 gene segments. Sourced from immuneACCESS, this table was stored by TCRdb with only in-frame sequences that have V and J called. A share of the clones is absent; for the studies checked, an unresolved V gene accounts for under half, and the remainder has no known explanation. Clonal size and the V and J genes are those of that table, whereas D and trimming came from the DNA. The sample's records list tens of thousands of clones. The ten largest clones take up 1.4% of the sample.

As concerns this clone: It has no known antigen specificity. Sequencing ends 3 residues short of the CDR3 end; the germline J gene provides the rest.

Per the germline V gene (reference sequence), LNHDA is the CDR1 and SQIVND is the CDR2. From cysteine to phenylalanine, the CDR3 is 15 amino acids long. The CDR3 was read in part: 36 bases, with the frame set at base 1. V ends up 5 bases short and J 9 bases short, with an unmatched junction base count of 12. Study-wide conclusions, independent of this receptor: Because of the cross-sectional design, the study could not determine whether the associations came before infection or resulted from infection, and neither effector/memory subsets nor HPV-specific T cells were isolated. TRBV6-7 relative abundance was lower in cases than in controls (around 0.11% versus 0.15%; Bonferroni P = 0.0008). Cases were distinguished from controls with an estimated AUC of approximately 0.79 by random forest classifiers combining richness and V gene abundances. Because the number of T cells in each sample was unknown, differences in richness could reflect differing T-cell content rather than repertoire biology. Across sequencing depths, CIN3+ cases showed significantly higher TCR repertoire richness than controls, but evenness did not differ between the groups.

Every participant had a single incident cervical HPV16 infection, and women with prevalent HPV16 infections were excluded. Cervical HPV DNA was detected by MY09/MY11 PCR and genotyped by dot-blot hybridization. Roughly 15 mL of heparinized blood was centrifuged, after which the buffy coat was aliquoted, frozen at -30 degrees C, and then stored at -80 degrees C. QIAGEN kits were used to extract genomic DNA from the buffy coat specimens. The sequence came from a woman between 18 and 70 years old with a cervical HPV16 infection that either progressed to CIN3+ or cleared (not recorded which). Specimen: blood buffy coat. The chain employs TRBV19 and TRBJ2-1, and TRBD2 aligns with 8 junction nucleotides. The CDR3 DNA, read in part, is TGTGCCAGTAGTGGGGGGGGACTAGTGATTACTGAG. Its product reads: CASSGGGLVITE. The CDR3, in full, reads CASSGGGLVITEQFF.